A single sample gave rise to the 20 T cell receptor beta chains below, sequenced in a study of cytomegalovirus exposure and HLA in healthy donors. PCR used 60 Vbeta primers and 13 Jbeta primers. Repertoires were generated with immunoSEQ multiplex PCR, while TCRdb's copy carries only in-frame clones and drops some. The repertoire has 200,000 to 300,000 clones, about four fifths of them found once; the top ten carry 2% to 2.5%. The specimen was PBMCs. The receptors derive from a woman aged 40 to 50 in good health and CMV-seropositive.

The chain employs TRBV5-1 and TRBJ2-2; TRBD2 aligns across 15 bases. V trimming: 0 bases; J trimming: 5 bases; junction bases outside the gene matches: 5. Looked up from germline, CDR1 is SGHRS and CDR2 is YFSETQ. The CDR3 is 18 residues long. CDR3 in DNA: TGCGCCAGCAGCTTGGAGGGGACTAGCGGGAGGCTAACCGGGGAGCTGTTTTTT. Translating it yields CASSLEGTSGRLTGELFF.

The chain joins TRBV27 to TRBJ1-1; no reliable D call. This CDR3 comprises 15 residues. Trimming stripped 6 bases from V and 5 bases from J, with 19 bases between. Germline V gene lookup returns CDR1 MNHEY and CDR2 SMNVEV (reference sequence). The CDR3 region has the DNA TGTGCCAGCAGAGACTCTTCTGTAGTTGGGACTGAAGCTTTCTTT. It is translated as CASRDSSVVGTEAFF.

The chain has TRBV6-6 and TRBJ2-7; maybe TRBD1 (6 bases). CDR3 length: 13 amino acids. CDR1 is MNHNY, CDR2 SVGAGI, per germline (reference sequence). V was trimmed by 6 bases and J by 1 base, leaving 10 bases between them. The CDR3 DNA is TGTGCCAGCAGCTCCGACAGGTCCTACGAGCAGTACTTC. Protein product: CASSSDRSYEQYF.

For this clone: Relative to the germline gene, one junction end is altered; a read error may explain this. J is TRBJ2-5 and V is TRBV7-7, with D tentatively TRBD1 (5 bases). Germline-derived CDR1 and CDR2 are SSHAT and FNYEAQ (reference sequence). This CDR3 is built from 15 residues. CDR3 nucleotides: TGTGCTAGCAGCGCCCGTACAGGTTTTGGGGAGACCCAGTACTTC. Translation: CASSARTGFGETQYF.

The rearrangement uses TRBV13 and TRBJ2-3; possibly TRBD2 for D (7 bases). This CDR3 region has 15 residues. Trimming removed 2 bases from V and 0 bases from J, with 9 bases in between. Germline assignment: CDR1 PRHDT and CDR2 FYEKMQ (reference sequence). CDR3 sequence reads: CASSLKGGSTDTQYF. The CDR3 nucleotides are TGTGCCAGCAGCTTAAAGGGGGGGAGCACAGATACGCAGTATTTT.

The rearrangement uses TRBV2 and TRBJ1-2, with D unresolved. Trimming pared 7 bases from V and 7 bases from J, leaving 19 bases between. Per germline, CDR1 SNHLY and CDR2 FYNNEI. There are 14 residues in the CDR3. The CDR3 DNA follows: TGTGCCAGCACTCGAACCGCGCCACCCCCTGGCTACACCTTC. It is translated as CASTRTAPPPGYTF.

This rearrangement joins TRBV7-9 to TRBJ2-1, with D tentatively TRBD1 (6 bases). From germline, CDR1 is SEHNR and CDR2 FQNEAQ (reference sequence). The CDR3 is 13 residues long. The germline V and J ends were trimmed by 3 bases and 6 bases, with 9 bases remaining between them. The CDR3 reads CASSFKGGNEQFF. The DNA for the CDR3 is TGTGCCAGCAGCTTCAAAGGGGGCAATGAGCAGTTCTTC. Complete variable domain (other parts from reference TRBV7-9 and TRBJ2-1): DTGVSQNPRHKITKRGQNVTFRCDPISEHNRLYWYRQTLGQGPEFLTYFQNEAQLEKSRLLSDRFSAERPKGSFSTLEIQRTEQGDSAMYLCASSFKGGNEQFFGPGTRLTVL.

As DNA, the CDR3 is TGTGCCAGCAGAGTAGCGGGAGGGCCCACAGATACGCAGTATTTT. It codes for CASRVAGGPTDTQYF. The chain couples TRBV5-8 to TRBJ2-3; 11 nucleotides line up with TRBD2. V lost 5 bases to trimming and J lost 2 bases; unmatched junction nucleotides: 4. Germline lookup yields CDR1 SGHTS and CDR2 YDEGEE. The CDR3 length is 15 residues.

The chain carries TRBV18 and TRBJ2-2; no clear D. The CDR3 covers 14 residues. Trimming took 4 bases from V and 8 from J, leaving 14 bases between them. Germline loops: CDR1 KGHSH, CDR2 LQKENI. This CDR3 reads CASSRYNEQGELFF. The CDR3 DNA sequence: TGTGCCAGCTCACGGTACAATGAACAGGGGGAGCTGTTTTTT.

This clone was seen only once. The genes are TRBV7-9 and TRBJ2-3; 12 bases align to TRBD2. This CDR3 has 16 residues. CDR1 is SEHNR, CDR2 FQNEAQ, per germline (reference sequence). With V trimmed by 5 bases and J by 0 bases, 3 bases remained unmatched. The CDR3 loop reads CASSIGTSGSTDTQYF. CDR3 nucleotide sequence: TGTGCCAGCAGCATAGGGACTAGCGGGAGCACAGATACGCAGTATTTT.

The chain is built from TRBV5-4 and TRBJ1-2; 11 nucleotides match TRBD1. Per the germline V gene, CDR1 is SGHNT and CDR2 is YYREEE (reference sequence). Trimming took 6 bases from V and 0 from J; bases not matched to a gene: 10. The CDR3 totals 17 residues. The CDR3 loop reads CASTFGQGARSNYGYTF. The CDR3, as DNA: TGTGCCAGCACCTTCGGACAGGGGGCACGCTCTAACTATGGCTACACCTTC.

The rearrangement links TRBV5-4 to TRBJ1-4, with no clear D. CDR1 SGHNT and CDR2 YYREEE come from the germline V gene (reference sequence). Trimming removed 0 bases from V and 1 base from J, with 13 bases in between. There are 17 residues in the CDR3. The CDR3 region has the DNA TGTGCCAGCAGCTTGGGTTCGGGTACGATAACTAATGAAAAACTGTTTTTT. Protein product: CASSLGSGTITNEKLFF.

Here the CDR3 reads CATVNGARTEAFF. The CDR3 DNA reads TGTGCCACCGTTAATGGGGCGAGGACTGAAGCTTTCTTT. V gene TRBV7-9 combines with J gene TRBJ1-1, with a tentative D call TRBD1 (5 bases). This CDR3 comprises 13 residues. Trimming removed 10 bases from V and 5 bases from J, with 17 bases in between. Germline V gene sequence: CDR1 SEHNR, CDR2 FQNEAQ (reference sequence).

As regards this clone: This same CDR3 is encoded by further DNA sequences in the sample. The chain is built from TRBV18 and TRBJ2-1; D not certain. This CDR3 is 15 amino acids long. Germline V gives CDR1 KGHSH, CDR2 LQKENI. Trimming shortened V by 1 base and J by 0 bases, and 7 bases separated the two germline ends. CDR3: CASSPLAGSYNEQFF. Here the CDR3 DNA reads TGTGCCAGCTCACCACTAGCCGGCTCCTACAATGAGCAGTTCTTC.

This sequence joins TRBV5-1 and TRBJ2-3; TRBD1 matches at 10 bases. The CDR3 is 16 residues long. With V trimmed by 1 base and J by 1 base, 3 bases remained unmatched. Germline-derived CDR1 and CDR2 are SGHRS and YFSETQ. CDR3: CASSLFGQGGTDTQYF. The CDR3 DNA sequence: TGCGCCAGCAGCTTGTTTGGACAGGGGGGCACAGATACGCAGTATTTT.

The chain uses TRBV27 and TRBJ2-1; unclear D gene. Germline V gene sequence: CDR1 MNHEY, CDR2 SMNVEV (reference sequence). The V end lost 0 bases, the J end lost 8 bases, and 20 bases lay between the germline ends. The CDR3 runs 17 residues. The CDR3 DNA sequence: TGTGCCAGCAGTTTATCGGCCGCGGCTCTAGTTGGATATGAGCAGTTCTTC. Its protein is CASSLSAAALVGYEQFF.

The V call is TRBV5-4, the J call TRBJ2-1; D is ambiguous. Trimming left V 4 bases short and J 6 bases short, with 11 bases between. This CDR3 has 13 amino acids. Per the germline V gene, CDR1 is SGHNT and CDR2 is YYREEE (reference sequence). CDR3 coding DNA: TGTGCCAGCAGCGTCGGAGCGCTCAATGAGCAGTTCTTC. Protein product: CASSVGALNEQFF.

This sequence joins TRBV20-1 and TRBJ1-1; D is undetermined. This CDR3 contains 11 residues. Trimming left V 6 bases short and J 10 bases short, with 15 bases between. Per germline, CDR1 DFQATT and CDR2 SNEGSKA (reference sequence). CDR3 sequence (DNA): TGCAGTGCAGTGGCGGGAAGCGGAGCTTTCTTT. Its protein product is CSAVAGSGAFF.

The chain combines TRBV28 with TRBJ2-2; 12 bases fit TRBD1. V dropped 6 bases and J dropped 6; count of bases not matched to a gene: 17. This CDR3 is built from 19 residues. Germline CDR1 is MDHEN and CDR2 is SYDVKM. CDR3 residues: CASRSYYFPGTGGPGELFF. CDR3 in DNA: TGTGCCAGCAGATCTTACTATTTTCCAGGGACAGGGGGCCCCGGGGAGCTGTTTTTT.

The DNA of the CDR3 is TGTGCCAGCAGCTTTCAGGGGGCGAACGAGCAGTACTTC. It encodes CASSFQGANEQYF. The V and J genes are TRBV5-4 and TRBJ2-7; TRBD1 aligns across 8 bases. The CDR3 runs 13 residues. V trimming: 2 bases; J trimming: 5 bases; junction bases outside the gene matches: 3. From germline, CDR1 is SGHNT and CDR2 YYREEE (reference sequence). Full variable domain (remainder filled in from reference TRBV5-4 and TRBJ2-7): ETGVTQSPTHLIKTRGQQVTLRCSSQSGHNTVSWYQQALGQGPQFIFQYYREEENGRGNFPPRFSGLQFPNYSSELNVNALELDDSALYLCASSFQGANEQYFGPGTRLTVT.